Presented here are 3 T cell receptor beta chains from one specimen sequenced in a study of CD8+ T cells in alopecia areata. Following extraction, RNA underwent reverse transcription to cDNA, which served as the sequencing template. Sequencing used immunoSEQ multiplex PCR; TCRdb keeps in-frame clones, though not all of them. The repertoire holds approximately 180,000 clones, 63% seen once, with approximately 1.7% in the top ten. The sample was CD4+ T cells sorted from blood, taken at week 0. Source of these receptors: a human donor with alopecia areata.

The V call is TRBV4-3, the J call TRBJ2-3, with D perhaps TRBD2 (6 bases). CDR3 length equals 15 residues. Germline-derived CDR1 and CDR2 are LGHNA and YSLEER. The V end was cut by 0 bases, the J end by 0 bases, with 7 bases between. The CDR3 protein is CASSQEGTSTDTQYF. CDR3 sequence (DNA): TGCGCCAGCAGCCAAGAGGGGACTAGCACAGATACGCAGTATTTT.

This chain uses TRBV5-1 with TRBJ2-2, with D perhaps TRBD1 (6 bases). Germline V gene data show CDR1 as SGHRS and CDR2 as YFSETQ. V lost 6 bases to trimming and J lost 7 bases, with 19 bases between them. This CDR3 is 15 amino acids long. CDR3 bases: TGCGCCAGCAAGTACGGGGCAGGGGATGACGGGGAGCTGTTTTTT. It yields the protein CASKYGAGDDGELFF.

As for this clone: The same CDR3 arises from other DNA sequences in this sample as well. The chain has TRBV9 and TRBJ2-5; D might be TRBD1 (6 bases). In germline, CDR1 is SGDLS, CDR2 YYNGEE. The CDR3 covers 14 residues. Trimming left V 4 bases short and J 4 bases short, with 14 bases between. The CDR3 protein is CASSLGTLAETQYF. The CDR3 DNA reads TGTGCCAGCAGCCTAGGGACATTAGCAGAGACCCAGTACTTC.